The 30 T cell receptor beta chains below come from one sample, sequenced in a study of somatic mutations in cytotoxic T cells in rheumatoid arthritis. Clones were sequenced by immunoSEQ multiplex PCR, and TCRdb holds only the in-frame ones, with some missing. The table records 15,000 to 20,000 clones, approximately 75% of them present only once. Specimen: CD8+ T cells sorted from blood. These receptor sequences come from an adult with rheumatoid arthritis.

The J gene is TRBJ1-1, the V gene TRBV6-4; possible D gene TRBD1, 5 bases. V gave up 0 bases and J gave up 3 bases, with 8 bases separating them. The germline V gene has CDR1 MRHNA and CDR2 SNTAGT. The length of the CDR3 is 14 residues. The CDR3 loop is CASSDSPGHTEAFF. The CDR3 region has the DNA TGTGCCAGCAGTGACTCCCCAGGGCACACTGAAGCTTTCTTT.

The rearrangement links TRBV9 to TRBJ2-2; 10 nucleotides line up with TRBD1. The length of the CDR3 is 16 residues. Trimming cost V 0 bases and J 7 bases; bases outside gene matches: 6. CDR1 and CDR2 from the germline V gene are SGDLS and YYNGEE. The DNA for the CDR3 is TGTGCCAGCAGCGTAGCTAAAGGGACAGGGGTCGGGGAGCTGTTTTTT. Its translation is CASSVAKGTGVGELFF.

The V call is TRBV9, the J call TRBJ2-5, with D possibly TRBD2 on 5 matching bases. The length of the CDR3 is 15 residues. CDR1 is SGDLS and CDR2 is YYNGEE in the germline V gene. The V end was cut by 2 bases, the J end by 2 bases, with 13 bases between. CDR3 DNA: TGTGCCAGCAGCGTCATCGGGGTAGGACAAGAGACCCAGTACTTC. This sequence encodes CASSVIGVGQETQYF.

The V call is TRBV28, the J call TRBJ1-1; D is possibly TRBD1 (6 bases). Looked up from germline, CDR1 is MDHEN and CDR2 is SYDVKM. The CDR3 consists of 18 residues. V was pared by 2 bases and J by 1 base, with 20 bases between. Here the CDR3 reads CASSLEPTGTRTNTEAFF. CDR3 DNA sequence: TGTGCCAGCAGTTTAGAACCAACCGGGACACGGACGAACACTGAAGCTTTCTTT. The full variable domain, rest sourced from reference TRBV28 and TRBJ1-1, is DVKVTQSSRYLVKRTGEKVFLECVQDMDHENMFWYRQDPGLGLRLIYFSYDVKMKEKGDIPEGYSVSREKKERFSLILESASTNQTSMYLCASSLEPTGTRTNTEAFFGQGTRLTVV.

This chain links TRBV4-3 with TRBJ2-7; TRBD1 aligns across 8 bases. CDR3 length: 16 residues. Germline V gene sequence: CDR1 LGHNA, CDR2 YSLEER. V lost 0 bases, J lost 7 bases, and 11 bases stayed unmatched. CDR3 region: CASSQDRATGAREQYF. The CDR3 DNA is TGCGCCAGCAGCCAAGATCGGGCGACAGGGGCGCGGGAGCAGTACTTC.

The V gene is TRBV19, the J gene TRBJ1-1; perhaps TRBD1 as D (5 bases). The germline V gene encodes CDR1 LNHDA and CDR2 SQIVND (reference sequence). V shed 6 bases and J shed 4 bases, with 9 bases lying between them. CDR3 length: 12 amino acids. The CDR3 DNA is TGTGCCAGTAGCCAGGGAGGCACTGAAGCTTTCTTT. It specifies CASSQGGTEAFF.

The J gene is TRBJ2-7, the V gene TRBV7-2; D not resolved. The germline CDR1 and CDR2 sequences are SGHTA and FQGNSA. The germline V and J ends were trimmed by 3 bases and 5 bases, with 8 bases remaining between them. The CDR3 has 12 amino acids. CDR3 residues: CASSFSGNEQYF. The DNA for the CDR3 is TGTGCCAGCAGCTTCTCTGGGAACGAGCAGTACTTC.

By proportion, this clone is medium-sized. CDR3 DNA sequence: TGTGCCAGCAGCCTGGGACTAGCGGCGGAGACCCAGTACTTC. Amino acid sequence: CASSLGLAAETQYF. This chain links TRBV9 with TRBJ2-5; 11 nucleotides agree with TRBD2. Germline V gene lookup returns CDR1 SGDLS and CDR2 YYNGEE. V lost 4 bases, J lost 5 bases, and 4 bases stayed unmatched. The CDR3 length is 14 residues. Complete variable domain (other parts from reference TRBV9 and TRBJ2-5): DSGVTQTPKHLITATGQRVTLRCSPRSGDLSVYWYQQSLDQGLQFLIQYYNGEERAKGNILERFSAQQFPDLHSELNLSSLELGDSALYFCASSLGLAAETQYFGPGTRLLVL.

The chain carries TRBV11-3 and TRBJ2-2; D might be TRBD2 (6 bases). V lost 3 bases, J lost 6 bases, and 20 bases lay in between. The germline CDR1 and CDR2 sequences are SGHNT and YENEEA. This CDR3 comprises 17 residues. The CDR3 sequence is CASSFVPGGVTPGELFF. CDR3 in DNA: TGTGCCAGCAGCTTTGTCCCTGGCGGGGTTACCCCCGGGGAGCTGTTTTTT. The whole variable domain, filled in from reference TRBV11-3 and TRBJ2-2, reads EAGVVQSPRYKIIEKKQPVAFWCNPISGHNTLYWYLQNLGQGPELLIRYENEEAVDDSQLPKDRFSAERLKGVDSTLKIQPAELGDSAVYLCASSFVPGGVTPGELFFGEGSRLTVL.

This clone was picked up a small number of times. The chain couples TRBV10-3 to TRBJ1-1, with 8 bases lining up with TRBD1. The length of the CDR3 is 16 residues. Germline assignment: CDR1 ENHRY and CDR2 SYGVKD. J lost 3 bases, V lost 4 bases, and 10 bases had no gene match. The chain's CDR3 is CAISGSDRAGDTEAFF. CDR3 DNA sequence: TGTGCCATCAGTGGTTCGGACAGGGCGGGGGACACTGAAGCTTTCTTT.

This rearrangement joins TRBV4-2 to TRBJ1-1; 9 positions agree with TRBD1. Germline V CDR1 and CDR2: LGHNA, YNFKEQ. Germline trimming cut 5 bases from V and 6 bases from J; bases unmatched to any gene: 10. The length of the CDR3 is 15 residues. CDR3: CASSLVTDRGPEAFF. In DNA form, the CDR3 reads TGTGCCAGCAGCTTAGTAACGGACAGGGGTCCTGAAGCTTTCTTT.

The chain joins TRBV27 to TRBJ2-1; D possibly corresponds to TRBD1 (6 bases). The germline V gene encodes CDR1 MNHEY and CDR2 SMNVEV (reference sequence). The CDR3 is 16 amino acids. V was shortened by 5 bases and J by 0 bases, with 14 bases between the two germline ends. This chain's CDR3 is CASSPYDRISYNEQFF. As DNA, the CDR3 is TGTGCCAGCAGTCCTTACGACAGGATCTCCTACAATGAGCAGTTCTTC.

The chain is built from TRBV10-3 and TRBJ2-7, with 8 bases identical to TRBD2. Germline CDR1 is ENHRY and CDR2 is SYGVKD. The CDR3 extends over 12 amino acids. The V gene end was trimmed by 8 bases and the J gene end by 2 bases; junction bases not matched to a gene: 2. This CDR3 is CAIGSGTYEQYF. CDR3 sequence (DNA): TGTGCCATCGGTAGCGGGACCTACGAGCAGTACTTC.

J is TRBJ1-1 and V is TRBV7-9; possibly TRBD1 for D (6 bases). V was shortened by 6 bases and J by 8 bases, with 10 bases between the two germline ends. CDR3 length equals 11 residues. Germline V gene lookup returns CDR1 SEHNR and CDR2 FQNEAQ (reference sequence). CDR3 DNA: TGTGCCAGCAGAGGGGGTATGGAAGCTTTCTTT. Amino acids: CASRGGMEAFF.

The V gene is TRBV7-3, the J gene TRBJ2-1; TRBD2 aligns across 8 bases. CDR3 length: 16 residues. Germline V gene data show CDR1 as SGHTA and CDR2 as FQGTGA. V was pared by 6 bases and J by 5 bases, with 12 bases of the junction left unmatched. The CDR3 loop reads CASSFLWTSTHNEQFF. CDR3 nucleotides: TGTGCCAGCAGTTTTCTATGGACTAGCACCCACAATGAGCAGTTCTTC.

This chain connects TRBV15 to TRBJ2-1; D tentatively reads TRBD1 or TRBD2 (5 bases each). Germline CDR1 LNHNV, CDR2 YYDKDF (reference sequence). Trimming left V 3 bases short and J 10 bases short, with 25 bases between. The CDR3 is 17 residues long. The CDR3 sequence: CATSSRAQVGGAWEQFF. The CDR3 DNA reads TGTGCCACCAGCAGTAGGGCCCAGGTTGGGGGAGCTTGGGAGCAGTTCTTC.

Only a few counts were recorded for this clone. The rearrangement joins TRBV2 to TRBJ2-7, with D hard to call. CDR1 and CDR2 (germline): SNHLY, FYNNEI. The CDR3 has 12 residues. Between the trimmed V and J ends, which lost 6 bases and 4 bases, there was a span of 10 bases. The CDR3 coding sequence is TGTGCCAGCAGAAGGGTGTTGTACGAGCAGTACTTC. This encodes CASRRVLYEQYF. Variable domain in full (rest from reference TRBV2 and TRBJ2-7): EPEVTQTPSHQVTQMGQEVILRCVPISNHLYFYWYRQILGQKVEFLVSFYNNEISEKSEIFDDQFSVERPDGSNFTLKIRSTKLEDSAMYFCASRRVLYEQYFGPGTRLTVT.

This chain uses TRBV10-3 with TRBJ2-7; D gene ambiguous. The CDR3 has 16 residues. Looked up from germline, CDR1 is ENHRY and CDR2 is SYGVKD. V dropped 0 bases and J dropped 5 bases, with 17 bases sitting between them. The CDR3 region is CAISESLWRPGNEQYF. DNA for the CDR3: TGTGCCATCAGTGAGTCCCTTTGGCGGCCAGGAAACGAGCAGTACTTC.

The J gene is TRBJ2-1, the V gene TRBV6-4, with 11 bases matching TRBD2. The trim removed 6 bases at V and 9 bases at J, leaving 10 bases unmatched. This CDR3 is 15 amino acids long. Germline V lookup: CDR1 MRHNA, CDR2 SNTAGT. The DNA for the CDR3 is TGTGCCAGCAGCCCCAGGGATAGCGGGAGGGCTGAGCAGTTCTTC. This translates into CASSPRDSGRAEQFF.

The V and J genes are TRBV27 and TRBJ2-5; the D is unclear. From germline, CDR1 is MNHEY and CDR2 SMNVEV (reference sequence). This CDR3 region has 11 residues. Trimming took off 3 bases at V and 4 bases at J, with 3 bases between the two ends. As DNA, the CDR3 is TGTGCCAGCAGTTTGGGAGAGACCCAGTACTTC. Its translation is CASSLGETQYF.

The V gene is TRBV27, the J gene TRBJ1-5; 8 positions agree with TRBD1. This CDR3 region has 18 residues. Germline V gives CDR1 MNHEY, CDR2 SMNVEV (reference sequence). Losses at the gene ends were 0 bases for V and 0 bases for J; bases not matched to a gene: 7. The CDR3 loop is CASSLSGQGSYSNQPQHF. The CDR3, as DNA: TGTGCCAGCAGTTTATCCGGACAGGGCAGTTATAGCAATCAGCCCCAGCATTTT.

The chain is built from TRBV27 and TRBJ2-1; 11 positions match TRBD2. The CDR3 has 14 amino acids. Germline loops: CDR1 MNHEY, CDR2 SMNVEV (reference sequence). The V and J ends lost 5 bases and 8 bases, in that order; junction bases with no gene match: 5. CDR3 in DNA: TGTGCCAGCAGTCGTGGGACTAGCGGCCATGAGCAGTTCTTC. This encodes CASSRGTSGHEQFF.

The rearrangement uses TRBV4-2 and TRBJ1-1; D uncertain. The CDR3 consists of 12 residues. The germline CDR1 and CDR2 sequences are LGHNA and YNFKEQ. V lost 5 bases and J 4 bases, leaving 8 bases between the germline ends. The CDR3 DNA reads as TGTGCCAGCAGCTTGTGGGGCACTGAAGCTTTCTTT. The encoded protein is CASSLWGTEAFF.

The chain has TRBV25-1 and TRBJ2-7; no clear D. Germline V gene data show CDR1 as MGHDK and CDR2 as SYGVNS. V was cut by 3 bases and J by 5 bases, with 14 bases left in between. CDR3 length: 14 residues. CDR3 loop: CASSDVKGYHEQYF. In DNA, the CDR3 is TGTGCCAGCAGTGATGTAAAAGGGTACCACGAGCAGTACTTC.

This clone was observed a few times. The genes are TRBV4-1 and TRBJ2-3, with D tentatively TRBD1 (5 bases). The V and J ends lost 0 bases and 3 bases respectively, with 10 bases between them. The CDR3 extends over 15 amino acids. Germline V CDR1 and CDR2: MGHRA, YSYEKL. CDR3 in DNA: TGCGCCAGCAGCCAAGACAAGGGGTTGACAGATACGCAGTATTTT. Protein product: CASSQDKGLTDTQYF.

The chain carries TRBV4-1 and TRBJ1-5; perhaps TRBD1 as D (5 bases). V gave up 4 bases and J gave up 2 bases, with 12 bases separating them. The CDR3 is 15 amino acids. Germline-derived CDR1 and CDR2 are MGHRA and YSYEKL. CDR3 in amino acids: CASSPQGVGNQPQHF. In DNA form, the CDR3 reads TGCGCCAGCAGCCCCCAGGGCGTTGGCAATCAGCCCCAGCATTTT.

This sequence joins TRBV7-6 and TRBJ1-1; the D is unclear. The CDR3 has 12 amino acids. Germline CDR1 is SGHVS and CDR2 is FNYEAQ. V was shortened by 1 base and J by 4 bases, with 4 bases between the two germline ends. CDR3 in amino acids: CASSLVPTEAFF. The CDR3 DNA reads TGTGCCAGCAGCTTAGTCCCCACTGAAGCTTTCTTT. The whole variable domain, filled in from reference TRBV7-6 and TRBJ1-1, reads GAGVSQSPRYKVTKRGQDVALRCDPISGHVSLYWYRQALGQGPEFLTYFNYEAQQDKSGLPNDRFSAERPEGSISTLTIQRTEQRDSAMYRCASSLVPTEAFFGQGTRLTVV.

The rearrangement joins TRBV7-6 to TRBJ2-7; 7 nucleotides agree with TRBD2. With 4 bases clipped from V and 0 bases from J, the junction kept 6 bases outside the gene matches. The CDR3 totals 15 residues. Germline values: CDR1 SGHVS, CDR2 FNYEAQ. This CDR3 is CASSSRLATSYEQYF. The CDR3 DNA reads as TGTGCCAGCAGCTCGAGACTAGCAACCTCCTACGAGCAGTACTTC.

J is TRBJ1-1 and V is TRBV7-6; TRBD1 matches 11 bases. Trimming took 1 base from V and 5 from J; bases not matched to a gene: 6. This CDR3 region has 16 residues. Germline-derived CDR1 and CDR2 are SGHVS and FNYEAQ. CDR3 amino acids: CASSLGEDRGRTEAFF. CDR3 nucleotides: TGTGCCAGCAGCTTAGGGGAGGACAGGGGGCGGACTGAAGCTTTCTTT.

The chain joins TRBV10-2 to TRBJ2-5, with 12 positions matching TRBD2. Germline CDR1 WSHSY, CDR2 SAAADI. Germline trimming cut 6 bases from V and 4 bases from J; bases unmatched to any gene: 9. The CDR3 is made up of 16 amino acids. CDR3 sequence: CASSGIGLAGTETQYF. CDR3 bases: TGCGCCAGCAGCGGAATAGGACTAGCGGGAACAGAGACCCAGTACTTC.